A single sample is the source of the 20 T cell receptor beta chains below, sequenced in a study of blood T cells in healthy people across ages. A second about 7 to 12 cycle PCR used barcoded and J-beta primers. TCRdb itself ran the 5' RACE reads through MiXCR, one entry per CDR3 protein. The sample holds more than 500,000 distinct CDR3 sequences; 25% to 30% are singletons and the top ten take roughly 18%. Sequencing input: blood. The receptors here all came from a woman in her sixties or seventies in good health.

The J gene is TRBJ2-5, the V gene TRBV2; 8 positions agree with TRBD2. The DNA matches TRBJ2-7 better at its end, which makes the J call doubtful. The germline gives CDR1 SNHLY, CDR2 FYNNEI. The CDR3 totals 15 residues. The CDR3 nucleotides read TGTGCCAGCAGTGGTAGCGGGGCGACCTCCTACGAGCAGTACTTC. As protein: CASSGSGATSYEQYF.

The V call is TRBV7-2, the J call TRBJ2-7; D is ambiguous. CDR1 is SGHTA and CDR2 is FQGNSA in the germline V gene. Trimming shortened V by 5 bases and J by 4 bases, and 15 bases separated the two germline ends. The CDR3 runs 14 residues. Here the CDR3 DNA reads TGTGCCAGCAGCCCTGATACGGGTCTGTACGAGCAGTACTTC. This encodes CASSPDTGLYEQYF.

The chain has TRBV25-1 and TRBJ1-6, with TRBD1 as a possible D gene (5 bases). Germline V lookup: CDR1 MGHDK, CDR2 SYGVNS. V was trimmed by 4 bases and J by 9 bases, leaving 19 bases between them. The CDR3 has 16 amino acids. Here the CDR3 reads CASSALRETWGSPLHF. DNA of the CDR3: TGTGCCAGCAGTGCCCTCAGGGAGACGTGGGGTTCACCCCTCCACTTT. The variable domain in full, completed from reference TRBV25-1 and TRBJ1-6, reads EADIYQTPRYLVIGTGKKITLECSQTMGHDKMYWYQQDPGMELHLIHYSYGVNSTEKGDLSSESTVSRIRTEHFPLTLESARPSHTSQYLCASSALRETWGSPLHFGNGTRLTVT.

V is TRBV20-1 and J is TRBJ2-1, with D perhaps being TRBD1 or TRBD2 (6 bases each). Germline assignment: CDR1 DFQATT and CDR2 SNEGSKA (reference sequence). Trimming pared 5 bases from V and 1 base from J, leaving 12 bases between. The CDR3 totals 14 residues. The CDR3 protein is CSALGGTSYNEQFF. The CDR3 nucleotides read TGCAGTGCTCTAGGGGGGACTTCCTACAATGAGCAGTTCTTC.

The chain uses TRBV3-1 and TRBJ2-4, with 7 nucleotides matching TRBD1. From germline, CDR1 is LGHDT and CDR2 YNNKEL (reference sequence). The ends lost 5 bases at V and 4 bases at J; junction bases unmatched: 2. The CDR3 loop spans 13 amino acids. CDR3 amino acids: CASSGDRKNIQYF. DNA of the CDR3: TGTGCCAGCAGCGGGGACAGAAAAAACATTCAGTACTTC.

This clonotype has a handful of counts. CDR3 protein: CSAGRGTGGSEQYF. The CDR3 DNA reads as TGCAGTGCCGGACGGGGGACAGGGGGCAGTGAGCAGTACTTC. The chain combines TRBV20-1 with TRBJ2-5; TRBD1 agrees at 12 bases. Per germline, CDR1 DFQATT and CDR2 SNEGSKA (reference sequence). The trim removed 6 bases at V and 11 bases at J, leaving 13 bases unmatched. The CDR3 runs to 14 residues.

The chain links TRBV20-1 to TRBJ2-3, with 8 bases fitting TRBD2. CDR3 length: 15 residues. The junction had 7 bases not matched to a gene; V was cut back by 1 base and J by 4 bases. Germline CDR1 DFQATT, CDR2 SNEGSKA (reference sequence). CDR3 sequence: CSARGGLAFADTQYF. The CDR3 nucleotides read TGCAGTGCTAGAGGTGGACTAGCTTTTGCAGATACGCAGTATTTT.

A few counts support this clonotype. The chain links TRBV30 to TRBJ1-1; no reliable D call. Trimming took off 5 bases at V and 0 bases at J, with 4 bases between the two ends. This CDR3 region has 11 residues. Germline CDR1 is GTSNPN and CDR2 is SVGIG (reference sequence). The CDR3 spells CAWAVNTEAFF. CDR3 DNA: TGTGCCTGGGCGGTGAACACTGAAGCTTTCTTT.

The table lists this clonotype with a few counts. V and J are TRBV20-1 and TRBJ2-2; perhaps TRBD2 as D (5 bases). Deletions cut 6 bases from V and 0 bases from J, with 14 bases between. This CDR3 has 15 amino acids. The V gene's germline CDR1 is DFQATT and CDR2 SNEGSKA (reference sequence). CDR3 nucleotides: TGCAGTGCGCGTCTAGCCGACCCGAACACCGGGGAGCTGTTTTTT. Its protein product is CSARLADPNTGELFF.

This clonotype was detected only a few times. This CDR3 is CASSLQTQGSYGYTF. In DNA form, the CDR3 reads TGCGCCAGCAGCTTGCAGACTCAAGGGAGCTATGGCTACACCTTC. This sequence joins TRBV5-1 and TRBJ1-2; D remains ambiguous. V was trimmed by 1 base and J by 4 bases, leaving 14 bases between them. Germline V CDR1 and CDR2: SGHRS, YFSETQ. The CDR3 loop spans 15 amino acids.

This chain uses TRBV13 with TRBJ1-5; D ambiguous. This CDR3 has 13 amino acids. Looked up from germline, CDR1 is PRHDT and CDR2 is FYEKMQ (reference sequence). V lost 5 bases to trimming and J lost 4 bases, with 9 bases between them. The chain's CDR3 is CASSVSWNQPQHF. The CDR3 nucleotides read TGTGCCAGCAGCGTTAGCTGGAATCAGCCCCAGCATTTT.

This clonotype was detected a few times. Relative to the germline gene, one junction end is altered; a read error may explain this. This chain uses TRBV6-2 or TRBV6-3 with TRBJ2-7; 10 bases align to TRBD2. There are 14 residues in the CDR3. Looked up from germline, CDR1 is MNHEY and CDR2 is SVGEGT. DNA for the CDR3: TGCGCCAGCACCTTTACTAGCGGGGCCTACGAGCAGTACTTC. This codes for CASTFTSGAYEQYF.

V usage is TRBV18 and J usage is TRBJ1-2; D is unclear. Trimming removed 3 bases at V and 3 bases at J, with 14 bases between. Germline lookup yields CDR1 KGHSH and CDR2 LQKENI. This CDR3 region has 15 residues. The CDR3 sequence is CASSPESLGDYGYTF. The CDR3 coding sequence is TGTGCCAGCTCACCGGAAAGCCTTGGGGACTATGGCTACACCTTC.

This clonotype turned up a few times. The chain uses TRBV20-1 and TRBJ1-1; 7 bases line up with TRBD1. The V gene's germline CDR1 is DFQATT and CDR2 SNEGSKA (reference sequence). V trimming: 6 bases; J trimming: 11 bases; junction bases outside the gene matches: 15. The CDR3 sequence is 13 residues long. CDR3 sequence: CSASTGEGAMAFF. DNA of the CDR3: TGCAGTGCCAGTACAGGAGAGGGGGCTATGGCTTTCTTT.

This chain's CDR3 is CASSLGRSDEQYF. The CDR3 bases are TGCGCCAGCAGCTTGGGGAGAAGCGACGAGCAGTACTTC. The chain carries TRBV5-1 and TRBJ2-7; D remains unclear. The V end was cut by 0 bases, the J end by 5 bases, with 9 bases between. The CDR3 contains 13 residues. Germline values: CDR1 SGHRS, CDR2 YFSETQ.

The J gene is TRBJ2-1, the V gene TRBV5-1, with 7 nucleotides matching TRBD1. Trimming removed 1 base from V and 6 bases from J; junction bases left unmatched: 7. The length of the CDR3 is 15 residues. The germline V gene has CDR1 SGHRS and CDR2 YFSETQ. CDR3 amino acids: CASSLRQGRPNEQFF. For the CDR3, the DNA is TGCGCCAGCAGCTTGAGACAGGGCCGCCCCAATGAGCAGTTCTTC.

The chain employs TRBV5-1 and TRBJ2-3, with D possibly matching TRBD2 (6 bases). This CDR3 region has 15 residues. V shed 4 bases and J shed 4 bases, with 16 bases lying between them. In germline, CDR1 is SGHRS, CDR2 YFSETQ. The CDR3 is CASSRGTPRADTQYF. In DNA form, the CDR3 reads TGCGCCAGCAGCCGCGGGACCCCGAGGGCAGATACGCAGTATTTT.

This clonotype was seen at least ten times. The rearrangement joins TRBV24-1 to TRBJ2-5; 7 bases match TRBD1. V dropped 9 bases and J dropped 2; count of bases not matched to a gene: 8. Germline V gene data show CDR1 as KGHDR and CDR2 as SFDVKD. The CDR3 runs to 14 residues. Written as DNA, the CDR3 is TGTGCCACCCTTGGGACAGCGCGACAAGAGACCCAGTACTTC. This translates into CATLGTARQETQYF.

This rearrangement joins TRBV29-1 to TRBJ2-5; D could derive from TRBD1 or TRBD2 (5 bases each). The CDR3 runs 13 residues. Trimming removed 7 bases from V and 1 base from J, with 13 bases in between. Per germline, CDR1 SQVTM and CDR2 ANQGSEA. The DNA of the CDR3 is TGCAGCGCCCGACCCGGGACCCAAGAGACCCAGTACTTC. This gives the protein CSARPGTQETQYF. Based on the CDR3 plus reference TRBV29-1 and TRBJ2-5, the full variable domain is SAVISQKPSRDICQRGTSLTIQCQVDSQVTMMFWYRQQPGQSLTLIATANQGSEATYESGFVIDKFPISRPNLTFSTLTVSNMSPEDSSIYLCSARPGTQETQYFGPGTRLLVL.

This clonotype was detected a few times. V and J are TRBV7-6 and TRBJ2-7; possible D gene TRBD2, 6 bases. Trimming took 5 bases from V and 5 from J, leaving 19 bases between them. Per the germline V gene, CDR1 is SGHVS and CDR2 is FNYEAQ. The CDR3 is 15 residues long. The CDR3 DNA reads TGTGCCAGCAGCCCCACCTCCTCGGGGGAGGACGAGCAGTACTTC. Translation gives CASSPTSSGEDEQYF.